This T cell receptor beta chain was retrieved from a study of cytomegalovirus exposure and HLA in healthy donors. Concerning this clone: The target antigen is unknown.

CDR1 is SGHAT, CDR2 FQNNGV, per germline. This CDR3 has 14 amino acids. The V and J ends lost 1 base and 10 bases respectively, with 16 bases between them. Use of 60 Vbeta and 13 Jbeta primers characterized the PCR. Measured with immunoSEQ multiplex PCR; TCRdb has only the in-frame clones, and not every one. The table has 200,000 or so clones, about 77% seen once. Overall study findings and caveats: Later, an analysis found that common viral pathogens appeared to be linked with several of the most significant clusters.

This clonotype originated in a woman aged 30 to 39 in good health and CMV-seropositive. The sequenced sample was PBMCs. The V gene is TRBV11-2, the J gene TRBJ1-1; D might be TRBD1 (6 bases). The CDR3 coding sequence is TGTGCCAGCAGCTTAGTCGGAAGGGCCAGGGGAGCTTTCTTT. Translation gives CASSLVGRARGAFF. Based on the CDR3 plus reference TRBV11-2 and TRBJ1-1, the full variable domain is EAGVAQSPRYKIIEKRQSVAFWCNPISGHATLYWYQQILGQGPKLLIQFQNNGVVDDSQLPKDRFSAERLKGVDSTLKIQPAKLEDSAVYLCASSLVGRARGAFFGQGTRLTVV.